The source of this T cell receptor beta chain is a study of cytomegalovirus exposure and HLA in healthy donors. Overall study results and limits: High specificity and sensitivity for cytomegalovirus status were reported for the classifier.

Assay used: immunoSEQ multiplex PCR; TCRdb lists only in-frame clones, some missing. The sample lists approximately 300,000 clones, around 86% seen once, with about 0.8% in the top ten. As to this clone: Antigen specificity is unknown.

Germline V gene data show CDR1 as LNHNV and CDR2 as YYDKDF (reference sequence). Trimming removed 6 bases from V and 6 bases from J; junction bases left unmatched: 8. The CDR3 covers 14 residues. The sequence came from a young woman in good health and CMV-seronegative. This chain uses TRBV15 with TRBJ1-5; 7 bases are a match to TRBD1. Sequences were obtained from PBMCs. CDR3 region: CATRRGRLGQPQHF. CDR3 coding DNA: TGTGCCACCAGAAGGGGGCGGTTGGGTCAGCCCCAGCATTTT.